This TCR beta chain stems from a study of graft-versus-host responses after intestinal transplantation. Study observations and caveats: Recipient marrow showed GvH clones, some seen first in ileum or blood. Patients with graft-donor T cell macrochimerism had high graft-versus-host to host-versus-graft clonal ratios in allografts.

With V trimmed by 2 bases and J by 2 bases, 0 bases remained unmatched. Looked up from germline, CDR1 is MNHNS and CDR2 is SASEGT. CDR3 length: 15 amino acids. The repertoire was sequenced with immunoSEQ multiplex PCR; TCRdb's copy has only in-frame clones and lacks some. The sample records nearly 20,000 clones, about 89% being singletons. This clone is judged medium-sized. Its antigen is currently unknown. This specimen was PBMCs, taken around 230 days after intestinal transplant. The V call is TRBV6-1, the J call TRBJ2-5, with 12 bases lining up with TRBD2. This clonotype was obtained from a human patient who received an intestinal transplant, so some T cells may come from the graft donor. This CDR3 is CASSELAGGQETQYF. The CDR3 coding sequence is TGTGCCAGCAGTGAACTAGCGGGGGGGCAAGAGACCCAGTACTTC.